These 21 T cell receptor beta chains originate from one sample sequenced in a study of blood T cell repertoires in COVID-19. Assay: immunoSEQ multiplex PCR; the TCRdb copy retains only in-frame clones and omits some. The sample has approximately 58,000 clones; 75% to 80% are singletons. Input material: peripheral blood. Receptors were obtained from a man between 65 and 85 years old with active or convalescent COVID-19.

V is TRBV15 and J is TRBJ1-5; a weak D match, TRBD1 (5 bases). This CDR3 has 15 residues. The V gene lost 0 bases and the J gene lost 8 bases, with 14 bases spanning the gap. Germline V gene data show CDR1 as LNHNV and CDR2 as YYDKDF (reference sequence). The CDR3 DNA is TGTGCCACCAGCAGAGAGGTATCAGGGATCGAGCCCCAGCATTTT. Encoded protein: CATSREVSGIEPQHF.

This chain's CDR3 is CASSPGLAKNEQFF. The CDR3, as DNA: TGTGCCAGCAGCCCGGGACTAGCTAAGAATGAGCAGTTCTTC. V and J are TRBV7-3 and TRBJ2-1, with 9 bases identical to TRBD2. Unmatched junction bases numbered 6, after V lost 5 bases and J lost 7 bases. Germline V gene sequence: CDR1 SGHTA, CDR2 FQGTGA. The CDR3 length is 14 residues.

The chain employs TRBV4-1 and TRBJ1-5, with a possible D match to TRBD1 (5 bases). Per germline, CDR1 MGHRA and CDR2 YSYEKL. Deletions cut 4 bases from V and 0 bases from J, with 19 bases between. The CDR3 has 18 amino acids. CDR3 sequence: CASSRGTLPLYSNQPQHF. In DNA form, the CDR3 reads TGCGCCAGCAGCCGAGGGACTTTGCCCTTGTATAGCAATCAGCCCCAGCATTTT.

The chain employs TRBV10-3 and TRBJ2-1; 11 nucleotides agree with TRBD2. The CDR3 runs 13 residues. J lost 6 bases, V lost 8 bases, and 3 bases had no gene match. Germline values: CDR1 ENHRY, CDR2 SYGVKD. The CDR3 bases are TGTGCCATCGGGACTAGCGGACCCAATGAGCAGTTCTTC. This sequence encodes CAIGTSGPNEQFF.

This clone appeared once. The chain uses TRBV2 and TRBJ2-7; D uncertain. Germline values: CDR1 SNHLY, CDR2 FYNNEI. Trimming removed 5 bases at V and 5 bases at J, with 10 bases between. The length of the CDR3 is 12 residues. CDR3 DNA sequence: TGTGCCAGCAGTCGAACAAACCACGAGCAGTACTTC. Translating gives CASSRTNHEQYF.

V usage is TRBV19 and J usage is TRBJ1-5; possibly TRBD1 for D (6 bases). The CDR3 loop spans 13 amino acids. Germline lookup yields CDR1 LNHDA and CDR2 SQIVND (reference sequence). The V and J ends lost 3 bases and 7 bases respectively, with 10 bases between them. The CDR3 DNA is TGTGCCAGTAGTATGGACAGTCAACAGCCCCAGCATTTT. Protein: CASSMDSQQPQHF.

The chain's CDR3 is CASSLGLDRPQHF. In DNA, the CDR3 is TGTGCCAGCAGCTTAGGGTTGGACAGACCCCAGCATTTT. The chain is built from TRBV11-2 and TRBJ1-5; TRBD1 might be the D (6 bases). The V end lost 1 base, the J end lost 10 bases, and 11 bases lay between the germline ends. The CDR3 consists of 13 residues. Germline lookup yields CDR1 SGHAT and CDR2 FQNNGV.

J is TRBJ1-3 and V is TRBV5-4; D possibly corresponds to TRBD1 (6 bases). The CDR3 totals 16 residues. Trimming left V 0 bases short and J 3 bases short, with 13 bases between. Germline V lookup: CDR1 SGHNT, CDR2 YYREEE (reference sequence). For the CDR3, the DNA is TGTGCCAGCAGCTTGGACTTGGACAGCGGTGGAAACACCATATATTTT. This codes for CASSLDLDSGGNTIYF.

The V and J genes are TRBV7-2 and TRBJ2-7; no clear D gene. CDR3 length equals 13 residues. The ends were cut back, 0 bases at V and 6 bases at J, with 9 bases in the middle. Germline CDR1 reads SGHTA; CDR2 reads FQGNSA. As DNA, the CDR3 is TGTGCCAGCAGCTTAGCGACCAGAGGCGAGCAGTACTTC. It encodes CASSLATRGEQYF.

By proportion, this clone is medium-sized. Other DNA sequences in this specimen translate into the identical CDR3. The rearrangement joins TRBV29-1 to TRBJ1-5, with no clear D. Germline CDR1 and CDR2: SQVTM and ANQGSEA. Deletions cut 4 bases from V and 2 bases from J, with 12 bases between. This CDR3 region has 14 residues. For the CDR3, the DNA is TGCAGCGTTGTAACCGGGAGTGGCAATCAGCCCCAGCATTTT. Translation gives CSVVTGSGNQPQHF.

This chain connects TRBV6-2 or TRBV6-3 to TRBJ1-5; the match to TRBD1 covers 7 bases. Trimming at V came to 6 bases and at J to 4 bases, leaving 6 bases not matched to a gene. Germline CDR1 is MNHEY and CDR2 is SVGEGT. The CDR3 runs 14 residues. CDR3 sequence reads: CASSRRTGNQPQHF. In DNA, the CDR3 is TGTGCCAGCAGCCGACGGACAGGAAATCAGCCCCAGCATTTT.

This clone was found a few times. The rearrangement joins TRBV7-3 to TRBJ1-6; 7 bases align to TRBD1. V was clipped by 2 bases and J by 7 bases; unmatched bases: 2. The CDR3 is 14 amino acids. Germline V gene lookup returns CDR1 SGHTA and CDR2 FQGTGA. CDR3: CASSLGGGNSPLHF. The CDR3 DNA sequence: TGTGCCAGCAGCTTAGGAGGGGGCAATTCACCCCTCCACTTT.

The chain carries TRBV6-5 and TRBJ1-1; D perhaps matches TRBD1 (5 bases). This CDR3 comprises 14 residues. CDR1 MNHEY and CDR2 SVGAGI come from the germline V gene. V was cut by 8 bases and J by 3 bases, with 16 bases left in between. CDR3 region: CASRRGSRYTEAFF. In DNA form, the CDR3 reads TGTGCCAGCCGTAGGGGTTCTAGATACACTGAAGCTTTCTTT.

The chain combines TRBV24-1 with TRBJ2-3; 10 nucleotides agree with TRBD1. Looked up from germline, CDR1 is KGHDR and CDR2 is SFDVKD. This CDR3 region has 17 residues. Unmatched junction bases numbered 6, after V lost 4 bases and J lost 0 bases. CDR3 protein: CATSEPRTGGSTDTQYF. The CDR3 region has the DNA TGTGCCACCAGTGAACCCAGGACAGGGGGGAGCACAGATACGCAGTATTTT.

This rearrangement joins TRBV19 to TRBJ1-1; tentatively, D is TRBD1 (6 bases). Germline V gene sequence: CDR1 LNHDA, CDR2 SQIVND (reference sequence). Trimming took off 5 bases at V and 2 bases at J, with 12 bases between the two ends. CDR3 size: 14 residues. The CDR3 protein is CASSQGHTNTEAFF. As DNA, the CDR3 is TGTGCCAGTAGTCAGGGACATACTAACACTGAAGCTTTCTTT. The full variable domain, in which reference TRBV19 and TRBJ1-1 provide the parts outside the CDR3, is DGGITQSPKYLFRKEGQNVTLSCEQNLNHDAMYWYRQDPGQGLRLIYYSQIVNDFQKGDIAEGYSVSREKKESFPLTVTSAQKNPTAFYLCASSQGHTNTEAFFGQGTRLTVV.

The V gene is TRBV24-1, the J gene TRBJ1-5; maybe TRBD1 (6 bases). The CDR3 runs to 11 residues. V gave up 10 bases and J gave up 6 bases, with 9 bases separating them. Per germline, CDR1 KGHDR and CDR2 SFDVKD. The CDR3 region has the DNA TGTGCCACTTGGGGGCGTCAGCCCCAGCATTTT. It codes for CATWGRQPQHF.

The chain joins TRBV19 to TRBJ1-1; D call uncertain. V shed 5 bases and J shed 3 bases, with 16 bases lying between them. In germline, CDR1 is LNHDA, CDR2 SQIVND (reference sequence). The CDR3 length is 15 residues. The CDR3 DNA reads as TGTGCCAGTAGTGAATACAGTCCGGGGTACACTGAAGCTTTCTTT. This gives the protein CASSEYSPGYTEAFF.

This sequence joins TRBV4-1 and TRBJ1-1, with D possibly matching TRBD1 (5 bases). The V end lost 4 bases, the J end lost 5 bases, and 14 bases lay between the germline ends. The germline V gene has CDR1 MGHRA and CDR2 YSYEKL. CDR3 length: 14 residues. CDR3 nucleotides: TGCGCCAGCAGCCGCTCTTCGGGGGGGACTGAAGCTTTCTTT. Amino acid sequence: CASSRSSGGTEAFF.

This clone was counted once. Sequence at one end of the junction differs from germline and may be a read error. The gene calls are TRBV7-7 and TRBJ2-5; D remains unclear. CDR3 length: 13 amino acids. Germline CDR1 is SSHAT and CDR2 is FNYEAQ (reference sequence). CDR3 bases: TGTGCTAGCAGCTTACTTTCCGTTGAGACCCAGTACTTC. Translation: CASSLLSVETQYF.

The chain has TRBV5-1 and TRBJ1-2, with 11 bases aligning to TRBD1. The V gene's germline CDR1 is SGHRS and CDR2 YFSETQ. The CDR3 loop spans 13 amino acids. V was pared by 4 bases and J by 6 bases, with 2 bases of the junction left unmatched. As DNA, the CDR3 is TGCGCCAGCAGCCCGGGACAGGGGGATGGCTACACCTTC. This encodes CASSPGQGDGYTF.

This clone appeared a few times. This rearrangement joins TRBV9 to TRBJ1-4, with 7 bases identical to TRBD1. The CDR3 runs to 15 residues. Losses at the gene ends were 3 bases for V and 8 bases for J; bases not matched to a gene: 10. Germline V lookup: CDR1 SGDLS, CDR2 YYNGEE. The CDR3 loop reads CASSEGADRSEKLFF. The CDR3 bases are TGTGCCAGCAGCGAGGGGGCAGACCGGAGCGAAAAACTGTTTTTT.